This TCR beta chain was observed in a study of vaccination effects on CD4 cells after COVID-19. Looking at the study overall: The median interval between the second dose and post-vaccine sampling was 72 days.

The assay was immunoSEQ multiplex PCR, and TCRdb's table has in-frame clones only and misses some. The data contain tens of thousands of clones, 70% to 85% of them singletons. Subsequent to less than eleven days of culture, CD4+ T cells were isolated. Two-dose vaccination with either BNT162b2 or mRNA-1273 was given to the participants. This clone was observed once. What it binds is unknown. CDR1 is SNHLY and CDR2 is FYNNEI in the germline V gene. J gave up 6 bases and V 4 bases, and 11 bases lay outside the gene matches. This CDR3 comprises 15 residues. The chain combines TRBV2 with TRBJ1-2; 7 positions agree with TRBD1. The receptor was isolated from a human donor who received a COVID-19 vaccine. The sample here was CD4+ T cells from PBMCs cultured without peptide, taken after COVID-19 vaccination. CDR3 nucleotide sequence: TGTGCCAGCAGTGGCTTACCACAGGGGTTAAATGGCTACACCTTC. This translates into CASSGLPQGLNGYTF.